This record concerns one T cell receptor beta chain sequence. As yet, its antigen is unknown. The data are from a study of cytomegalovirus exposure and HLA in healthy donors. The overall study: Genotyping of roughly 400 donors showed that 80% to 85% belonged to the Caucasian-associated ancestry cluster.

Trimming cost V 6 bases and J 4 bases, with 9 bases left between them. There are 12 residues in the CDR3. Germline V gene sequence: CDR1 MDHEN, CDR2 SYDVKM. Whole-study results and caveats: Association of a missense DCLRE1C variant with TCR beta V- and J-gene trimming was reported in a later analysis. TRBV6-2, TRBV6-3 and other indistinguishable V segments were excluded.

A multiplex PCR was run with 60 Vbeta primers and 13 Jbeta primers. The repertoire was sequenced with immunoSEQ multiplex PCR; TCRdb's copy has only in-frame clones and lacks some. Counted here are approximately 170,000 clones, over 65% occurring once; the ten biggest clones make up around 3%. Sequencing used PBMCs. The TCR was taken from a woman between 35 and 50 years old in good health and CMV-seropositive. The rearrangement joins TRBV28 to TRBJ1-1, with D unclear. The CDR3 sequence: CASRVLGTEAFF. DNA of the CDR3: TGTGCCAGCAGGGTACTTGGCACTGAAGCTTTCTTT.